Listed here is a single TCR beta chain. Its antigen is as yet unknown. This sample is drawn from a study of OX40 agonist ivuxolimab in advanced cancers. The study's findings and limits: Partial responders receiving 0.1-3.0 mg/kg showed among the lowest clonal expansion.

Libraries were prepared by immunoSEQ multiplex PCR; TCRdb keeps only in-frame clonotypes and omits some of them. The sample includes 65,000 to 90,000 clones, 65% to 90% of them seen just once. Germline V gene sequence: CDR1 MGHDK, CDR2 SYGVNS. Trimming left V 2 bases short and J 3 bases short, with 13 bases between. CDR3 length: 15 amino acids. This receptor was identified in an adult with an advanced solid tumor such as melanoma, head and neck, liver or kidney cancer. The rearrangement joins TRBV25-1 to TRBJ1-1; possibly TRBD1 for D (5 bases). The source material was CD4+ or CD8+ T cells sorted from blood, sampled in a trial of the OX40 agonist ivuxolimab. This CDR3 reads CASSEGRGGDTEAFF. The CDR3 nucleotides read TGTGCCAGCAGTGAAGGGCGGGGAGGGGACACTGAAGCTTTCTTT. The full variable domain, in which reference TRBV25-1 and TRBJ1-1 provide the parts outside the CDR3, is EADIYQTPRYLVIGTGKKITLECSQTMGHDKMYWYQQDPGMELHLIHYSYGVNSTEKGDLSSESTVSRIRTEHFPLTLESARPSHTSQYLCASSEGRGGDTEAFFGQGTRLTVV.